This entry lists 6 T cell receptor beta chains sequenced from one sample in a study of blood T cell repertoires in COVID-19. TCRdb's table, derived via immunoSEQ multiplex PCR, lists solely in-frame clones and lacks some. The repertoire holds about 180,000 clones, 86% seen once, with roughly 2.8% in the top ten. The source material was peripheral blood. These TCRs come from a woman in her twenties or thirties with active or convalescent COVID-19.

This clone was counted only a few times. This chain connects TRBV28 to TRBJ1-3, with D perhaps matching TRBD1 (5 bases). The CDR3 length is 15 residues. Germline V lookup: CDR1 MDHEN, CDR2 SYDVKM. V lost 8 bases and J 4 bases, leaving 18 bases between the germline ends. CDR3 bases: TGTGCCAGCTTCCAGAGACAGTCCCGAGGAAACACCATATATTTT. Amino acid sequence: CASFQRQSRGNTIYF.

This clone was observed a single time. The CDR3 nucleotides read TGTGCCACCCAACCCGGGACAGGGATCACAGATACGCAGTATTTT. Its translation is CATQPGTGITDTQYF. The chain joins TRBV24-1 to TRBJ2-3; 9 bases fit TRBD1. V lost 9 bases to trimming and J lost 2 bases; unmatched junction nucleotides: 8. Germline assignment: CDR1 KGHDR and CDR2 SFDVKD. CDR3 size: 15 residues.

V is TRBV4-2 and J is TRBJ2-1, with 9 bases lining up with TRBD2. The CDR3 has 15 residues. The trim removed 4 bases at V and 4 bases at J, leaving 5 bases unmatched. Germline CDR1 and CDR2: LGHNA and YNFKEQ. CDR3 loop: CASSPRREGYNEQFF. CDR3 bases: TGTGCCAGCAGCCCCAGGCGGGAGGGTTACAATGAGCAGTTCTTC.

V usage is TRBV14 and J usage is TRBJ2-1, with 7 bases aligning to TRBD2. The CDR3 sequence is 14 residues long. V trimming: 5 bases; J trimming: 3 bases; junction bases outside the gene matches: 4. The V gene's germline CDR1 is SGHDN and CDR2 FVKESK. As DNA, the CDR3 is TGTGCCAGCAGCTCCCGGACTAGCTACAATGAGCAGTTCTTC. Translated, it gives CASSSRTSYNEQFF.

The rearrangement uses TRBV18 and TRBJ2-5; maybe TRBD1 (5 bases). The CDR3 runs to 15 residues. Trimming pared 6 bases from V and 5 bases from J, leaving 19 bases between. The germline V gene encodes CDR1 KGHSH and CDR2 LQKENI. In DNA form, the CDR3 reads TGTGCCAGCTCGCCGACGACAGAGGCGCTGGAGACCCAGTACTTC. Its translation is CASSPTTEALETQYF.

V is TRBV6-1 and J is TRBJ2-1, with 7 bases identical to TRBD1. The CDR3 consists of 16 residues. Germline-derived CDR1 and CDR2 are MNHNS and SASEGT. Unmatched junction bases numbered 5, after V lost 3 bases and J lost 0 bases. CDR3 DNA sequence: TGTGCCAGCAGTGATCCTTGGGACAGCTCCTACAATGAGCAGTTCTTC. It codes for CASSDPWDSSYNEQFF.